This entry features one T cell receptor beta chain sequence. Antigen specificity is unknown. These data are taken from a study of long-term antiretroviral therapy in people with HIV. Background on the study: The oldest samples precede the 2015 immediate-ART recommendation by about a decade.

With 3 bases clipped from V and 4 bases from J, the junction kept 4 bases outside the gene matches. The CDR3 has 15 residues. Germline CDR1 and CDR2: MNHEY and SMNVEV (reference sequence). Survey level was the resolution at which the v3.0 immunoSEQ assay ran. Assay: immunoSEQ multiplex PCR; the TCRdb copy retains only in-frame clones and omits some. The sample lists about 17,000 clones, approximately 82% seen once, with approximately 9% in the top ten. Notes on the study in general: Subsequent to ART, diversity was augmented yet persisted below that of transplant donor controls. All time points showed a repertoire dominated by clones expanded before ART. The blood, collected between about 2003 and 2017, was possibly taken under older ART regimens.

The chain combines TRBV27 with TRBJ2-1; TRBD2 matches 9 bases. The sample was unsorted PBMCs, taken 0.3 years before starting antiretroviral therapy. The sequence derives from a man aged 50-60 years with HIV. The CDR3 loop reads CASSFAGGRYNEQFF. DNA of the CDR3: TGTGCCAGCAGTTTCGCGGGAGGGCGATACAATGAGCAGTTCTTC.